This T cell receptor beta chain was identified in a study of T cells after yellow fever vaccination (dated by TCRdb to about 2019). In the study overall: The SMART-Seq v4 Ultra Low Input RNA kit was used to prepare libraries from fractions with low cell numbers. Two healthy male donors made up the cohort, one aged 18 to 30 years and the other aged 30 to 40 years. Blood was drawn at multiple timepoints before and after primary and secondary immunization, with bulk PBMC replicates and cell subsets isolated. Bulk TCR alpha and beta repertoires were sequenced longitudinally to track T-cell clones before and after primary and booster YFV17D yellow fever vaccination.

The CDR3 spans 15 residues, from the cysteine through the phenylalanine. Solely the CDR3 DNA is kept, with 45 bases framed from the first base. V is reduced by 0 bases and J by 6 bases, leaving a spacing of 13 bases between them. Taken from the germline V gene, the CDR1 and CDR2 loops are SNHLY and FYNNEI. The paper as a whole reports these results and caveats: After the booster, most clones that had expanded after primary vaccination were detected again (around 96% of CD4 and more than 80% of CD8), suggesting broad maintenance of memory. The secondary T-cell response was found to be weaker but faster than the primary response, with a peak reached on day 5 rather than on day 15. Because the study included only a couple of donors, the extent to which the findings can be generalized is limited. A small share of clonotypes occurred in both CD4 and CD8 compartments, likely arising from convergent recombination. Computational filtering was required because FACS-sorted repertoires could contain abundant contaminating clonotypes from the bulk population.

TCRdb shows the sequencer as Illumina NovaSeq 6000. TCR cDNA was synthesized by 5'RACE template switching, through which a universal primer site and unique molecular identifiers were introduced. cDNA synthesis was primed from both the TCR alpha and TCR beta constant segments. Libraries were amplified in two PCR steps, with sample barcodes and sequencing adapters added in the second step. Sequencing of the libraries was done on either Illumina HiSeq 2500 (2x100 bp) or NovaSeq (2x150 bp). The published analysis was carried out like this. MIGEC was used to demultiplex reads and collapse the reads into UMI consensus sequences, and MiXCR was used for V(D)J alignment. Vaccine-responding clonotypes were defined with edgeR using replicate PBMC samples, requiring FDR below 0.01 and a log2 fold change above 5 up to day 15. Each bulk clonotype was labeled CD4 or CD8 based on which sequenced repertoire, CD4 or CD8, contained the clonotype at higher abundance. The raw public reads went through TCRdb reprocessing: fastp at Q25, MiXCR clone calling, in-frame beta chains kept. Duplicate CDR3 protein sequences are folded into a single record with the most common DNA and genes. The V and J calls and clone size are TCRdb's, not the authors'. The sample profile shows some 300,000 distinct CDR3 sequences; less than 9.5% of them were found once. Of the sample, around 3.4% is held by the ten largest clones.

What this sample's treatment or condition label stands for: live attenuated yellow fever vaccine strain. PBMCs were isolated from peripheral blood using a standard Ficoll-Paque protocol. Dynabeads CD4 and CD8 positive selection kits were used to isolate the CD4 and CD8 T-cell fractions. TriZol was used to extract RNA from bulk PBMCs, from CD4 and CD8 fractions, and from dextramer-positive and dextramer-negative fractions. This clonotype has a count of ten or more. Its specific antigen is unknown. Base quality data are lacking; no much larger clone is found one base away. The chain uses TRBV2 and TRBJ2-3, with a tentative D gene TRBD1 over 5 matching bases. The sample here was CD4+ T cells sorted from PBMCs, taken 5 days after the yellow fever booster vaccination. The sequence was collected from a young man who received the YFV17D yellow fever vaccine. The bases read TGTGCCAGCAGTGAAGCGGGCCAGGGCGCGGATACGCAGTATTTT. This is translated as CASSEAGQGADTQYF.